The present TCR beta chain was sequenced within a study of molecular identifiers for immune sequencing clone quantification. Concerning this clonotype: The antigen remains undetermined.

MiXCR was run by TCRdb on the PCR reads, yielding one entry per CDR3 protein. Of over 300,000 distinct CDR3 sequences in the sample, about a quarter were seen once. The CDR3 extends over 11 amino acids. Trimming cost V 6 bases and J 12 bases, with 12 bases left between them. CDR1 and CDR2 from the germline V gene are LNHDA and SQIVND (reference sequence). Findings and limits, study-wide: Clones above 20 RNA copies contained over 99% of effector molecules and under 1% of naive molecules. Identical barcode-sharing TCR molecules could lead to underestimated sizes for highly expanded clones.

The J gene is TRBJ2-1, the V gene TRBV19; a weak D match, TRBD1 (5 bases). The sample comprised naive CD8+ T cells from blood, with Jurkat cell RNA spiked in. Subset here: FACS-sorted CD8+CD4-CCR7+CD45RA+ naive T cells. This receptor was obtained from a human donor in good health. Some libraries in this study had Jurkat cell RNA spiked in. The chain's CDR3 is CASRFGQGQFF. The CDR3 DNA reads TGTGCCAGTAGATTCGGGCAGGGGCAGTTCTTC.